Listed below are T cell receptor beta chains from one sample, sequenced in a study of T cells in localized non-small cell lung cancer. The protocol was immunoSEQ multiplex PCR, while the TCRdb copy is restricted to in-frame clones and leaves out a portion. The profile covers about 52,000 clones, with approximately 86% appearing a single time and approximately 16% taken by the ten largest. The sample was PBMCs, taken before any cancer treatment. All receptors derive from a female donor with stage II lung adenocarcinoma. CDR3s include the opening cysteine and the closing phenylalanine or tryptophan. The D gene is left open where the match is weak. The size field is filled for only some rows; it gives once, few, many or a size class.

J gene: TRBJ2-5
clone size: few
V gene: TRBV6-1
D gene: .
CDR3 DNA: TGTGCCAGCAGTGAGATTCCCGGGGGCCAAGAGACCCAGTACTTC
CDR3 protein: CASSEIPGGQETQYF

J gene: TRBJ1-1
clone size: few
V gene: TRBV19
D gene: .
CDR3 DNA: TGTGCCAGTAGTATCTACGATAACACTGAAGCTTTCTTT
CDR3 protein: CASSIYDNTEAFF

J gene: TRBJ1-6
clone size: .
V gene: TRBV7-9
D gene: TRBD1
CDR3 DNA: TGTGCCAGCAGTCGGACAGGGCCGAATTCACCCCTCCACTTT
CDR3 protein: CASSRTGPNSPLHF

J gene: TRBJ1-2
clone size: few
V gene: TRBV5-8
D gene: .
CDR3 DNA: TGTGCCAGCAGCTTGGACGGCGGAATCTATGGCTACACCTTC
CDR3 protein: CASSLDGGIYGYTF

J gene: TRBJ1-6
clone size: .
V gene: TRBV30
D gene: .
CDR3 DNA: TGTGCCTGGAGGATGGGGGGATCCTATAATTCACCCCTCCACTTT
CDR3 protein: CAWRMGGSYNSPLHF

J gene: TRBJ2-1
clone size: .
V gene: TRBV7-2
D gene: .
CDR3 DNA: TGTGCCAGCAGCTCCTTAAGTTGGACGCAGTTCTTC
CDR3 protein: CASSSLSWTQFF

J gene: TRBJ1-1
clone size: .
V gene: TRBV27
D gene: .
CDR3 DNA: TGTGCCAGCAGTTTAGGGGGCCGGGGCGCGGGTGAAGCTTTCTTT
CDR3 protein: CASSLGGRGAGEAFF

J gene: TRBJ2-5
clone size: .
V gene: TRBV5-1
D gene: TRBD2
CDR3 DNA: TGCGCCAGCAGCTTGGACCCTCTAGCGGGGGGATGGGAGACCCAGTACTTC
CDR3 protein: CASSLDPLAGGWETQYF

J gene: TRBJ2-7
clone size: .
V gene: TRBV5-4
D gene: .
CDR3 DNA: TGTGCCAGCAGCAACTCGGACAGTTACATTTCCTACGAGCAGTACTTC
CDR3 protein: CASSNSDSYISYEQYF

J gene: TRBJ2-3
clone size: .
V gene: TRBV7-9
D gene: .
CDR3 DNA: TGTGCCAGCAGCTTTACGGGCGGGGTCACAGATACGCAGTATTTT
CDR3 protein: CASSFTGGVTDTQYF

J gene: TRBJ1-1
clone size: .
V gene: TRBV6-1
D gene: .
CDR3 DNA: TGTGCCAGCAGCTTTACAGGGTCGAACACTGAAGCTTTCTTT
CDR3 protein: CASSFTGSNTEAFF

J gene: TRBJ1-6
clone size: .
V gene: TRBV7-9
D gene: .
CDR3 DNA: TGTGCCAGCAGCTCCAGGGATTCACCCCTCCACTTT
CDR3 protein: CASSSRDSPLHF

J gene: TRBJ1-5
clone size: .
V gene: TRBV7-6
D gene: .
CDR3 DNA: TGTGCCAGCAGCTTAGACGGGGCCAACAATCAGCCCCAGCATTTT
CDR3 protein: CASSLDGANNQPQHF

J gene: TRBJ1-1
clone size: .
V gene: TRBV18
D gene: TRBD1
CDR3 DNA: TGTGCCAGCTCACCGGACAGGGGGCTGAACACTGAAGCTTTCTTT
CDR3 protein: CASSPDRGLNTEAFF

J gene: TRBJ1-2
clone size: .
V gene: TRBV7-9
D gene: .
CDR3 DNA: TGTGCCAGCAGCTTAGGGTTGACCGACGGCTACACCTTC
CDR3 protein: CASSLGLTDGYTF

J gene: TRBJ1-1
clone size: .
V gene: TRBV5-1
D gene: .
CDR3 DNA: TGCGCCAGCAGCTTGGGTGGGGGAAACACTGAAGCTTTCTTT
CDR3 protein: CASSLGGGNTEAFF

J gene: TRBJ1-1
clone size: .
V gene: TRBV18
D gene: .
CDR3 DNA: TGTGCCAGCTCACCACCGGTGGGGGGGGTCGCGACTGAAGCTTTCTTT
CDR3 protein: CASSPPVGGVATEAFF

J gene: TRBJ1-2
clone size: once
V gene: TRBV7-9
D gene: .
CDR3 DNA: TGTGCCAGCAGCTTATATGGTCGGGGCGGCTATGGCTACACCTTC
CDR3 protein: CASSLYGRGGYGYTF

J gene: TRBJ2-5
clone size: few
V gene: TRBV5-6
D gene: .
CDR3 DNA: TGTGCCAGCAGCTTTCGGGAGGAGACCCAGTACTTC
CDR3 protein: CASSFREETQYF

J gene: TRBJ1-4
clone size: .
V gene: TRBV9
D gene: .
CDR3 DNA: TGTGCCAGCAGCGTAGCGGCTAGGGATGAAAAACTGTTTTTT
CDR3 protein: CASSVAARDEKLFF

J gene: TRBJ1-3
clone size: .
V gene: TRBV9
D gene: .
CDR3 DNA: TGTGCCAGCAGCCTACAGGGTCTGCTGGCTGGAAACACCATATATTTT
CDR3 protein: CASSLQGLLAGNTIYF

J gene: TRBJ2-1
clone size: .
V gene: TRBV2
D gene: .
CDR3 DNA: TGTGCCAGCAGTGAAATTTCACAGGGTTATGGAAACGGCTACAATGAGCAGTTCTTC
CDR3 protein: CASSEISQGYGNGYNEQFF

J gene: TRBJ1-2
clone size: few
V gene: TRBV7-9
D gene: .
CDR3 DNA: TGTGCCAGCAGCTCAAAAGACGGCCTTTCTCAGGGCTACACCTTC
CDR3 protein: CASSSKDGLSQGYTF

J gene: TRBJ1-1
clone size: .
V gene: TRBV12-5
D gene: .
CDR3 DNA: TGTGCTAGTGGTTCAAATTCGAGGGGGAACACTGAAGCTTTCTTT
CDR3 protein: CASGSNSRGNTEAFF

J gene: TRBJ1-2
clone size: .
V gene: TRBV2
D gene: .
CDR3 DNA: TGTGCCAGCAGTGTGGGATATGGCTACACCTTC
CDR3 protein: CASSVGYGYTF

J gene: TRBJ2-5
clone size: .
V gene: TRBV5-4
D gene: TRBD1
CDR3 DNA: TGTGCCAGCAGCCCCTTGACAGGGCTCACCCAAGAGACCCAGTACTTC
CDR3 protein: CASSPLTGLTQETQYF

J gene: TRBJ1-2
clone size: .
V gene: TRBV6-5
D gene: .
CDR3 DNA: TGTGCCAGCAGCCGAGGCGGGGGGCCCTATGGCTACACCTTC
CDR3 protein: CASSRGGGPYGYTF

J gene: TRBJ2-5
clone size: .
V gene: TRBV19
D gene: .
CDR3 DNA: TGTGCCAGTAGTACTGGGTTGGGGGCCCAAGAGACCCAGTACTTC
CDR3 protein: CASSTGLGAQETQYF

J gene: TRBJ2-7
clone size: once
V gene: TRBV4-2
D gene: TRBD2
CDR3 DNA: TGTGCCAGCAGCCAAGGCCCCGGACTAGCGGGGGAAGGCGAGCAGTACTTC
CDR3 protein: CASSQGPGLAGEGEQYF

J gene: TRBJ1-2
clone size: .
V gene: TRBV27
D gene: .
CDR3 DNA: TGTGCCAGCTACTCCGGGACGTATGGCTACACCTTC
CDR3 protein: CASYSGTYGYTF

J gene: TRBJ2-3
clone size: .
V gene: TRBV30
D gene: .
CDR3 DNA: TGTGCCTGGAAAGAGGGGATAAGCACAGATACGCAGTATTTT
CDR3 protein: CAWKEGISTDTQYF

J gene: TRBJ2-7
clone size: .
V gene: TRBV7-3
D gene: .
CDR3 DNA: TGTGCCAGCTGGAGTACGGGGGAGCAGTACTTC
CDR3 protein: CASWSTGEQYF

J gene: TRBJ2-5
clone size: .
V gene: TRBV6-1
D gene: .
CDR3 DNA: TGTGCCAGCATCGTGTCGGGGGCCCTAGGGACCCAGTACTTC
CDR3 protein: CASIVSGALGTQYF

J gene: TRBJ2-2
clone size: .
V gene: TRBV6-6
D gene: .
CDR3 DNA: TGTGCCAGCAGTTACGGGACCAGTTACACCGGGGAGCTGTTTTTT
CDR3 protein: CASSYGTSYTGELFF

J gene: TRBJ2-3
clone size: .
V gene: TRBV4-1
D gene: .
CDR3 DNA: TGCGCCAGCAGCCAAGAGAGGGGAGGTGGAGATACGCAGTATTTT
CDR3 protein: CASSQERGGGDTQYF

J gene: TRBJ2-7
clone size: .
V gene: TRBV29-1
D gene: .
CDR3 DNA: TGCAGCGTTGTAGAACAGGCGGAGCAGTACTTC
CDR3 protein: CSVVEQAEQYF

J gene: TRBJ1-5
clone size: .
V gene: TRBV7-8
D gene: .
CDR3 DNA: TGTGCCAGCAGGACAGGCTTCAATCAGCCCCAGCATTTT
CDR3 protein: CASRTGFNQPQHF

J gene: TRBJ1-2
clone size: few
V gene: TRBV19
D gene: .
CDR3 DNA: TGTGCCAGTAGGGTAGACGGAAACTATGGCTACACCTTC
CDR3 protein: CASRVDGNYGYTF

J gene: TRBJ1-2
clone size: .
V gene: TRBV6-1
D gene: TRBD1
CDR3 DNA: TGTGCCAGCAGTGAAGGGGGACAGTACTATGGCTACACCTTC
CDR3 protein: CASSEGGQYYGYTF

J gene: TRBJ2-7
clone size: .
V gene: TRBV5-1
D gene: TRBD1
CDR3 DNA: TGCGCCAGCAGCCCAAATCCGACAGGGGTGAACGAGCAGTACTTC
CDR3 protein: CASSPNPTGVNEQYF

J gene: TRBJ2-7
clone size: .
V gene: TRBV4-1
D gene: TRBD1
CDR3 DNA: TGCGCCAGCAGCCCTCAGACAGGGTACGAGCAGTACTTC
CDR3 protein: CASSPQTGYEQYF

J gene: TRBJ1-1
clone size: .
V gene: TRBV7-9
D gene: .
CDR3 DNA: TGTGCCAGCAGCTCTAGAAACCCAGCTTTTGAAGCTTTCTTT
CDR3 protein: CASSSRNPAFEAFF

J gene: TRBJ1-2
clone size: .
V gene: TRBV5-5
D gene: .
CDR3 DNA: TGTGCCAGCAGCGAACAGGGCCACGGAGGGGGCTACACCTTC
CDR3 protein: CASSEQGHGGGYTF

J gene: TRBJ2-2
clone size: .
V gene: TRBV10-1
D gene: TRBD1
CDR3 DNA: TGCGCCAGCAGACAGGGGGGCACCGGGGAGCTGTTTTTT
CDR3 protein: CASRQGGTGELFF

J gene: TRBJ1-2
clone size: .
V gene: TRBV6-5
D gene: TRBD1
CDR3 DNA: TGTGCCAGCAGTTACGGCAGGGGGCTCTATGGCTACACCTTC
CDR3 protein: CASSYGRGLYGYTF

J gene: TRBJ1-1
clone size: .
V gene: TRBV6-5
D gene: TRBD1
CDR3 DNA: TGTGCCAGCAGTTTGGACAGGGAGGGTCGGAACACTGAAGCTTTCTTT
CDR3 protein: CASSLDREGRNTEAFF

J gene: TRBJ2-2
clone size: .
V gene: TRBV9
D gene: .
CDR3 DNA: TGTGCCAGCAGTCTAGGCGAGCAGGGAGTCGCCGGGGAGCTGTTTTTT
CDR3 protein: CASSLGEQGVAGELFF

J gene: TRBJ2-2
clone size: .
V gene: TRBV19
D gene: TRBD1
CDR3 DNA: TGTGCCAGTAGTAGCCAGACAGGGTCCGGGGAGCTGTTTTTT
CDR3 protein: CASSSQTGSGELFF

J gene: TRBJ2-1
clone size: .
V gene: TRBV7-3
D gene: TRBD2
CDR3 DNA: TGTGCCAGCAGCCCCGCCGGGGGGGCCTACAATGAGCAGTTCTTC
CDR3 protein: CASSPAGGAYNEQFF

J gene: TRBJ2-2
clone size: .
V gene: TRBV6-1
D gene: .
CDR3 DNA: TGTGCCAGCAGTTGGGGGCTGAACACCGGGGAGCTGTTTTTT
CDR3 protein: CASSWGLNTGELFF

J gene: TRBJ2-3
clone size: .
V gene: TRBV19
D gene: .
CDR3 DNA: TGTGCCAGTAGTCCCGGACCCACGCGGGATACGCAGTATTTT
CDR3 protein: CASSPGPTRDTQYF